This TCR beta chain was found in a study of blood T cell repertoires in COVID-19. In the study overall: Collection of acute and convalescent COVID-19 samples took place in the United States, Italy and Spain. In each case, the material was cDNA or gDNA derived from T cells, B-cell-depleted T cells, or PBMCs.

Clones were read by immunoSEQ multiplex PCR, and TCRdb kept only the in-frame ones, dropping some. The sample holds under 300,000 clones, roughly 86% seen once. The sequenced sample consisted of PBMCs or T cells enriched from blood (not recorded which). This sequence was found in a woman in her fifties or sixties who had recovered from COVID-19.

Here the CDR3 reads CASSFVSGTEAFF. CDR3 DNA: TGTGCCAGCAGTTTCGTATCGGGGACTGAAGCTTTCTTT. The chain joins TRBV12-3 or TRBV12-4 to TRBJ1-1; D is ambiguous. Deletions cut 3 bases from V and 5 bases from J, with 10 bases between. The CDR3 is made up of 13 amino acids.